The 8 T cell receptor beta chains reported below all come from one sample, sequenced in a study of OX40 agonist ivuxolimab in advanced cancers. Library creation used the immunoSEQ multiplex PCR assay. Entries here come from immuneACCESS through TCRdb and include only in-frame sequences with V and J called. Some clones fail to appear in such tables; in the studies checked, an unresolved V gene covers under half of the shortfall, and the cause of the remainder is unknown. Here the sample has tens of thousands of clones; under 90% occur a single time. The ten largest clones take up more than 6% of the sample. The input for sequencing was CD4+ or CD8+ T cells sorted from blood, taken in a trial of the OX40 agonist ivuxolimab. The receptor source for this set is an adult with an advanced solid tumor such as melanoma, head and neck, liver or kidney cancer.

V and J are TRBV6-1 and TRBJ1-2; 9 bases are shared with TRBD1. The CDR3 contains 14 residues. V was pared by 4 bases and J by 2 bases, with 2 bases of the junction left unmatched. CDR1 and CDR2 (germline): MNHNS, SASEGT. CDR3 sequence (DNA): TGTGCCAGCAGTGGCGGACAGGGGAACTATGGCTACACCTTC. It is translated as CASSGGQGNYGYTF.

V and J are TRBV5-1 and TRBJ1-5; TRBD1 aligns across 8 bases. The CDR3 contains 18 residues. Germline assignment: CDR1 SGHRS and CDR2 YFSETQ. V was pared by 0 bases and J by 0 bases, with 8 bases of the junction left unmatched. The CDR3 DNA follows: TGCGCCAGCAGCTTGGCGACAGGGGATTCGTATAGCAATCAGCCCCAGCATTTT. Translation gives CASSLATGDSYSNQPQHF.

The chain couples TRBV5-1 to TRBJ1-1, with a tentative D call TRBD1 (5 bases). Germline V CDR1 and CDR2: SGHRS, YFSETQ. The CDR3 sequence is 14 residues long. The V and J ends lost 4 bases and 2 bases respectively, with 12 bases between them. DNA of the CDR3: TGCGCCAGCAGCCAAGGGACGGAAAACACTGAAGCTTTCTTT. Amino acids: CASSQGTENTEAFF.

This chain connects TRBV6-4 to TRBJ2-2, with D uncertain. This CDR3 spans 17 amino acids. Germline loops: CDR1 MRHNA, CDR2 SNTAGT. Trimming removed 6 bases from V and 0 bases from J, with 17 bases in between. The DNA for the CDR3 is TGTGCCAGCAGCCCCCTCTCCGAGGTAGCGAACACCGGGGAGCTGTTTTTT. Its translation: CASSPLSEVANTGELFF.

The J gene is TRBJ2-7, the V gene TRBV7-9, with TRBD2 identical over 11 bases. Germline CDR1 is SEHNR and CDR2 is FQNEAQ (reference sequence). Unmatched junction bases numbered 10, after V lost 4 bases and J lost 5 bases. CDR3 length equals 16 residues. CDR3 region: CASSSFSGRAVDEQYF. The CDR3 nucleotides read TGTGCCAGCAGCTCATTTAGCGGGAGGGCCGTAGACGAGCAGTACTTC.

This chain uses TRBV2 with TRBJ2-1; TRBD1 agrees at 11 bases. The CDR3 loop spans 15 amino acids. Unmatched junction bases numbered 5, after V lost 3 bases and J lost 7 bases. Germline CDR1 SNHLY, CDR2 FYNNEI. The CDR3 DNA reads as TGTGCCAGCAGTGATTGGGGACAGGGGGGGAATGAGCAGTTCTTC. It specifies CASSDWGQGGNEQFF.

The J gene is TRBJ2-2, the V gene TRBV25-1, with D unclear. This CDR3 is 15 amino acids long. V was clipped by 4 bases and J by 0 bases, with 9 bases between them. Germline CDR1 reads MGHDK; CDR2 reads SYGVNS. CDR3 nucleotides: TGTGCCAGCAGTGTAGAGGCCGCGAACACCGGGGAGCTGTTTTTT. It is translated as CASSVEAANTGELFF.

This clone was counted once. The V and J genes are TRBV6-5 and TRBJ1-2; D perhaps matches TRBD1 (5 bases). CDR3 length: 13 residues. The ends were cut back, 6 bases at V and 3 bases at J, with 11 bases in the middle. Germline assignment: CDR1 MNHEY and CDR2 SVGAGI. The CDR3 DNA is TGTGCCAGCAGCCAGGGATTATACTATGGCTACACCTTC. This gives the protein CASSQGLYYGYTF.